Listed below are T cell receptor beta chains from one sample, sequenced in a study of blood T cell repertoires in COVID-19. Here immunoSEQ multiplex PCR was the method, and the copy in TCRdb shows in-frame clones only, minus some. The sample holds about 45,000 clones, 90% seen once. Sequenced material: peripheral blood. The receptors were sampled from a human donor in a cohort sampled during active COVID-19. Both conserved end residues are part of each CDR3. The D gene is left open where the match is weak. The size of a clone is reported for some rows only, either as once, few or many, or as a class for expanded clones.

clone size: .
D gene: TRBD1
V gene: TRBV9
J gene: TRBJ1-2
CDR3 DNA: TGTGCCAGCAGCCGGTACCTGGACAGGACTGAGTATGGCTACACCTTC
CDR3 protein: CASSRYLDRTEYGYTF

clone size: .
D gene: TRBD2
V gene: TRBV6-4
J gene: TRBJ2-1
CDR3 DNA: TGTGCCAGCAGTGACTCGACTAGCGGGAGCAATGAGCAGTTCTTC
CDR3 protein: CASSDSTSGSNEQFF

clone size: .
D gene: .
V gene: TRBV4-1
J gene: TRBJ1-4
CDR3 DNA: TGCGCCAGCAGCCTTCCGGGTACAACTAATGAAAAACTGTTTTTT
CDR3 protein: CASSLPGTTNEKLFF

clone size: .
D gene: .
V gene: TRBV6-4
J gene: TRBJ2-5
CDR3 DNA: TGTGCCAGCAGTGACCCAACTAGATTCGGGCCCCAGTACTTC
CDR3 protein: CASSDPTRFGPQYF

clone size: few
D gene: TRBD2
V gene: TRBV6-4
J gene: TRBJ2-5
CDR3 DNA: TGTGCCAGCGCTGAGACTAGCGGGGGTTTGGAGACCCAGTACTTC
CDR3 protein: CASAETSGGLETQYF

clone size: .
D gene: TRBD2
V gene: TRBV5-1
J gene: TRBJ2-5
CDR3 DNA: TGCGCCAGCAGCACTGGGACTAGTTTTGCGGAGACCCAGTACTTC
CDR3 protein: CASSTGTSFAETQYF

clone size: few
D gene: TRBD1
V gene: TRBV6-1
J gene: TRBJ1-1
CDR3 DNA: TGTGCCAGCAGTGACCCCCCAGGGGGTAACCAACGAGCCACTGAAGCTTTCTTT
CDR3 protein: CASSDPPGGNQRATEAFF

clone size: .
D gene: .
V gene: TRBV28
J gene: TRBJ2-3
CDR3 DNA: TGTGCCAGCACCCTAGCGTGGGGCACAGATACGCAGTATTTT
CDR3 protein: CASTLAWGTDTQYF

clone size: .
D gene: .
V gene: TRBV18
J gene: TRBJ2-1
CDR3 DNA: TGTGCCAGCTCACCGGGTGGGACACAGCGGTATGACAATGAGCAGTTCTTC
CDR3 protein: CASSPGGTQRYDNEQFF

clone size: .
D gene: TRBD1
V gene: TRBV5-6
J gene: TRBJ2-1
CDR3 DNA: TGTGCCAGCAGCCCTATAATGACAGGGGTGCCCAATTACGAGCAGTTCTTC
CDR3 protein: CASSPIMTGVPNYEQFF

clone size: .
D gene: .
V gene: TRBV15
J gene: TRBJ2-2
CDR3 DNA: TGTGCCACCAGCCGTCGACAGCCTATCACCGGGGAGCTGTTTTTT
CDR3 protein: CATSRRQPITGELFF

clone size: .
D gene: .
V gene: TRBV27
J gene: TRBJ2-1
CDR3 DNA: TGTGCCAGCAATCCATCCCCTAGGCATGAGCAGTTCTTC
CDR3 protein: CASNPSPRHEQFF

clone size: .
D gene: TRBD2
V gene: TRBV25-1
J gene: TRBJ2-7
CDR3 DNA: TGTGCCAGCAAGGTGACTAGCGGGAGCTTCGTCGAGCAGTACTTC
CDR3 protein: CASKVTSGSFVEQYF

clone size: .
D gene: .
V gene: TRBV12-5
J gene: TRBJ2-2
CDR3 DNA: TGTGCTAGTGGTTTGGTGACAGCCGGGCTGACCGGGGAGCTGTTTTTT
CDR3 protein: CASGLVTAGLTGELFF

clone size: .
D gene: .
V gene: TRBV4-1
J gene: TRBJ1-2
CDR3 DNA: TGCGCCAGCAGCCAAGAAGGACAGTTTGGCTACACCTTC
CDR3 protein: CASSQEGQFGYTF

clone size: once
D gene: TRBD2
V gene: TRBV19
J gene: TRBJ2-7
CDR3 DNA: TGTGCCAGTAGTTTGGGACTAGTAACAATCCACGAGCAGTACTTC
CDR3 protein: CASSLGLVTIHEQYF

clone size: .
D gene: .
V gene: TRBV27
J gene: TRBJ1-4
CDR3 DNA: TGTGCCAGCAGTTCGGGACTTGGGGCTGAAAAACTGTTTTTT
CDR3 protein: CASSSGLGAEKLFF

clone size: .
D gene: TRBD1
V gene: TRBV7-2
J gene: TRBJ2-1
CDR3 DNA: TGTGCCAGCAGCTACGAAACAGGGGGCCACAATGAGCAGTTCTTC
CDR3 protein: CASSYETGGHNEQFF

clone size: .
D gene: .
V gene: TRBV6-2/TRBV6-3
J gene: TRBJ2-6
CDR3 DNA: TGTGCCAGCAGTTACGCGGGGGCCAACGTCCTGACTTTC
CDR3 protein: CASSYAGANVLTF

clone size: .
D gene: TRBD2
V gene: TRBV6-5
J gene: TRBJ2-7
CDR3 DNA: TGTGCCAGCAGACCTTATCGCGGGAGCTCCTACGAGCAGTACTTC
CDR3 protein: CASRPYRGSSYEQYF

clone size: .
D gene: .
V gene: TRBV9
J gene: TRBJ2-7
CDR3 DNA: TGTGCCAGCAGCGTAGGGGCGGAGGCCAACTACGAGCAGTACTTC
CDR3 protein: CASSVGAEANYEQYF

clone size: .
D gene: .
V gene: TRBV5-1
J gene: TRBJ2-7
CDR3 DNA: TGCGCCAGCAGCTTGGCCGTTGCAGGACTATACGAGCAGTACTTC
CDR3 protein: CASSLAVAGLYEQYF

clone size: .
D gene: .
V gene: TRBV6-1
J gene: TRBJ1-3
CDR3 DNA: TGTGCCAGCAGTGAAGGTTACTCTGGAAACACCATATATTTT
CDR3 protein: CASSEGYSGNTIYF

clone size: .
D gene: TRBD1
V gene: TRBV7-9
J gene: TRBJ1-5
CDR3 DNA: TGTGCCAGCAGCTTAGGCCTGGGACAGGGTGATAATCAGCCCCAGCATTTT
CDR3 protein: CASSLGLGQGDNQPQHF

clone size: .
D gene: TRBD1
V gene: TRBV2
J gene: TRBJ1-2
CDR3 DNA: TGTGCCAGCAGTCTCACAGGGGTTCAGGGCTACACCTTC
CDR3 protein: CASSLTGVQGYTF

clone size: .
D gene: .
V gene: TRBV6-5
J gene: TRBJ2-1
CDR3 DNA: TGTGCCAGCATGGGACAAAGCTACAATGAGCAGTTCTTC
CDR3 protein: CASMGQSYNEQFF

clone size: .
D gene: TRBD1
V gene: TRBV10-3
J gene: TRBJ2-1
CDR3 DNA: TGTGCCATCAGTGAGTCCACCGGGACAGGGGGCCATGAGCAGTTCTTC
CDR3 protein: CAISESTGTGGHEQFF

clone size: .
D gene: TRBD2
V gene: TRBV5-1
J gene: TRBJ2-1
CDR3 DNA: TGCGCCAGCAGCTTGACCTGGGGGGGCAATGAGCAGTTCTTC
CDR3 protein: CASSLTWGGNEQFF

clone size: .
D gene: .
V gene: TRBV20-1
J gene: TRBJ2-3
CDR3 DNA: TGCAGTGCCAGTGGGGCGTTGGGCACAGATACGCAGTATTTT
CDR3 protein: CSASGALGTDTQYF

clone size: .
D gene: .
V gene: TRBV7-6
J gene: TRBJ2-6
CDR3 DNA: TGTGCCAGCAGCCACACAGGGCTTTTATCTGGGGCCAACGTCCTGACTTTC
CDR3 protein: CASSHTGLLSGANVLTF

clone size: .
D gene: TRBD1
V gene: TRBV10-3
J gene: TRBJ2-2
CDR3 DNA: TGTGCCATCTCTGGGCGGACAGGGGACACCGGGGAGCTGTTTTTT
CDR3 protein: CAISGRTGDTGELFF

clone size: .
D gene: TRBD1
V gene: TRBV2
J gene: TRBJ2-2
CDR3 DNA: TGTGCCAGCAGTCTGGACAGGGGTTCCGGGGAGCTGTTTTTT
CDR3 protein: CASSLDRGSGELFF

clone size: .
D gene: TRBD1
V gene: TRBV9
J gene: TRBJ1-3
CDR3 DNA: TGTGCCAGCAGCGAAGACGGGACAGTCGGAAACACCATATATTTT
CDR3 protein: CASSEDGTVGNTIYF

clone size: .
D gene: TRBD1
V gene: TRBV19
J gene: TRBJ1-1
CDR3 DNA: TGTGCCAGTAGTACCGACAGGGGCATTTTTGAAGCTTTCTTT
CDR3 protein: CASSTDRGIFEAFF

clone size: .
D gene: TRBD2
V gene: TRBV2
J gene: TRBJ2-7
CDR3 DNA: TGTGCCAGCAGTGGGGGAGGACTAGCGGACTACGAGCAGTACTTC
CDR3 protein: CASSGGGLADYEQYF

clone size: .
D gene: .
V gene: TRBV6-2/TRBV6-3
J gene: TRBJ1-1
CDR3 DNA: TGTGCCAGCAGTTGGGACACCGACACTGAAGCTTTCTTT
CDR3 protein: CASSWDTDTEAFF

clone size: .
D gene: TRBD1
V gene: TRBV7-3
J gene: TRBJ2-1
CDR3 DNA: TGTGCCAGCAGCCCCACGGGACAGGGTTTTGCGAATGAGCAGTTCTTC
CDR3 protein: CASSPTGQGFANEQFF

clone size: .
D gene: TRBD2
V gene: TRBV6-4
J gene: TRBJ2-3
CDR3 DNA: TGTGCCAGCAGTGACTCCGCTAGCGGGGACACAGATACGCAGTATTTT
CDR3 protein: CASSDSASGDTDTQYF

clone size: .
D gene: TRBD1
V gene: TRBV19
J gene: TRBJ2-7
CDR3 DNA: TGTGCCAGTACCTCCGGGACAGGGGGTGGGGAGCAGTACTTC
CDR3 protein: CASTSGTGGGEQYF

clone size: .
D gene: .
V gene: TRBV7-8
J gene: TRBJ2-7
CDR3 DNA: TGTGCCAGCAGCCCCGGGTCGAGATCATACGAGCAGTACTTC
CDR3 protein: CASSPGSRSYEQYF

clone size: .
D gene: .
V gene: TRBV5-1
J gene: TRBJ1-2
CDR3 DNA: TGCGCCAGCAGCTTGGAAGGGAGGATCAACTATGGCTACACCTTC
CDR3 protein: CASSLEGRINYGYTF

clone size: .
D gene: TRBD1
V gene: TRBV27
J gene: TRBJ1-5
CDR3 DNA: TGTGCCAGCAGTTTATACCCCCCCCAGGGGGAACAGCCCCAGCATTTT
CDR3 protein: CASSLYPPQGEQPQHF

clone size: .
D gene: .
V gene: TRBV3-1/TRBV3-2
J gene: TRBJ2-3
CDR3 DNA: TGTGCCAGCAGCGTATCTAGCGGCACAGATACGCAGTATTTT
CDR3 protein: CASSVSSGTDTQYF

clone size: .
D gene: .
V gene: TRBV21-1
J gene: TRBJ2-5
CDR3 DNA: TGTGCCAGCAGCAAGCCTAGCGGGGGGGCCGGAGAGACCCAGTACTTC
CDR3 protein: CASSKPSGGAGETQYF

clone size: .
D gene: .
V gene: TRBV10-1
J gene: TRBJ1-2
CDR3 DNA: TGCGCCAGTTTCGGCTCTCGGGGGTATGGCTACACCTTC
CDR3 protein: CASFGSRGYGYTF